The next 18 T cell receptor beta chains were all read from a single sample in a study of shared clonotypes between healthy human individuals. Generated by immunoSEQ multiplex PCR, the TCRdb table keeps only in-frame clones and is missing some. Here the sample spans about 1.1 million clones, around 82% being singletons. Sample: memory CD4+ T cells from PBMCs. Subset given: CD45RA-negative fraction. The receptor source for this set is a man aged 18 to 35 in good health. Some clones in this sample may be carry-over from other donors' samples.

V gene TRBV19 combines with J gene TRBJ1-4, with a weak D call TRBD1 (5 bases). The V and J ends lost 6 bases and 3 bases respectively, with 17 bases between them. This CDR3 region has 16 residues. Germline CDR1 and CDR2: LNHDA and SQIVND (reference sequence). The CDR3 region is CASSLEATVPNEKLFF. The CDR3 bases are TGTGCCAGTAGCCTGGAGGCGACAGTGCCTAATGAAAAACTGTTTTTT.

The chain is built from TRBV27 and TRBJ2-2, with D tentatively TRBD1 (5 bases). The germline V and J ends were trimmed by 2 bases and 7 bases, with 17 bases remaining between them. This CDR3 region has 16 residues. The germline V gene has CDR1 MNHEY and CDR2 SMNVEV (reference sequence). CDR3 bases: TGTGCCAGCAGTTTAGGCCAGGGTTACGTTGGCGGGGAGCTGTTTTTT. As protein: CASSLGQGYVGGELFF.

The V call is TRBV30, the J call TRBJ2-5; a possible D gene is TRBD2 (6 bases). This CDR3 is 13 amino acids long. Germline assignment: CDR1 GTSNPN and CDR2 SVGIG (reference sequence). Trimming took off 2 bases at V and 5 bases at J, with 12 bases between the two ends. The CDR3: CAWSLGSQETQYF. The CDR3 DNA reads as TGTGCCTGGAGTCTCGGGAGTCAGGAGACCCAGTACTTC.

This chain uses TRBV2 with TRBJ1-4; 9 nucleotides agree with TRBD1. The V segment lost 7 bases and the J segment 5 bases; nucleotides outside the gene matches: 5. Germline-derived CDR1 and CDR2 are SNHLY and FYNNEI. The CDR3 loop spans 14 amino acids. Here the CDR3 DNA reads TGTGCCAGCAAGAAGACAGGGGGAAATGAAAAACTGTTTTTT. It encodes CASKKTGGNEKLFF.

V and J are TRBV7-8 and TRBJ2-3, with TRBD2 matching over 8 bases. After removal of 5 bases from V and 0 bases from J, the junction contained 7 bases not matched to a gene. The CDR3 runs 16 residues. Germline values: CDR1 SGHVS, CDR2 FQNEAQ. Here the CDR3 DNA reads TGTGCCAGCAGCCCCGACGCGGGGGGTAGCACAGATACGCAGTATTTT. It codes for CASSPDAGGSTDTQYF.

The gene calls are TRBV7-3 and TRBJ2-2; the D gene is possibly TRBD2 (5 bases). Germline lookup yields CDR1 SGHTA and CDR2 FQGTGA. The CDR3 has 15 amino acids. V lost 0 bases, J lost 4 bases, and 9 bases lay in between. CDR3 sequence: CASSLTSSITGELFF. In nucleotides, the CDR3 is TGTGCCAGCAGCTTAACTTCTAGCATCACCGGGGAGCTGTTTTTT.

This rearrangement joins TRBV6-6 to TRBJ2-7; D is unresolved. CDR3 length: 12 residues. Trimming cost V 6 bases and J 2 bases, with 8 bases left between them. Germline V gene data show CDR1 as MNHNY and CDR2 as SVGAGI (reference sequence). CDR3 nucleotides: TGTGCCAGCAGGAGATTTCCCTACGAGCAGTACTTC. Protein: CASRRFPYEQYF.

V gene TRBV10-2 combines with J gene TRBJ2-5, with 12 bases that match TRBD2. The CDR3 has 14 amino acids. Germline loops: CDR1 WSHSY, CDR2 SAAADI. Trimming cost V 4 bases and J 3 bases; bases outside gene matches: 0. The CDR3 bases are TGCGCCAGCAGTGCTAGCGGGAGGGAAGAGACCCAGTACTTC. This translates into CASSASGREETQYF.

V gene TRBV7-6 combines with J gene TRBJ2-1, with no clear D. The CDR3 totals 17 residues. Trimming removed 0 bases from V and 2 bases from J, with 14 bases in between. In germline, CDR1 is SGHVS, CDR2 FNYEAQ. The CDR3 DNA follows: TGTGCCAGCAGCTTAGCCTTGGGCCTCGATCCCTACAATGAGCAGTTCTTC. It specifies CASSLALGLDPYNEQFF.

The rearrangement links TRBV13 to TRBJ2-3; possibly TRBD1 for D (5 bases). V gave up 4 bases and J gave up 5 bases, with 7 bases separating them. The CDR3 has 12 amino acids. CDR1 and CDR2 from the germline V gene are PRHDT and FYEKMQ (reference sequence). Here the CDR3 DNA reads TGTGCCAGCAGCTCCCAGGGAGATACGCAGTATTTT. It encodes CASSSQGDTQYF.

This clone occurred once. The V gene is TRBV28, the J gene TRBJ2-3; D unclear. Between the trimmed V and J ends, which lost 7 bases and 9 bases, there was a span of 14 bases. Germline V gene data show CDR1 as MDHEN and CDR2 as SYDVKM. The CDR3 length is 12 residues. The CDR3 loop reads CASTPSERTQYF. The CDR3 DNA follows: TGTGCCAGCACCCCCAGCGAGAGGACGCAGTATTTT.

This rearrangement joins TRBV7-2 to TRBJ1-1, with no clear D. V shed 5 bases and J shed 1 base, with 8 bases lying between them. The CDR3 has 13 amino acids. CDR1 and CDR2 (germline): SGHTA, FQGNSA. The DNA of the CDR3 is TGTGCCAGCAGCATATCCAGGAACACTGAAGCTTTCTTT. The encoded protein is CASSISRNTEAFF.

CDR3 nucleotide sequence: TGTGCCAGCAGTGAAGCGCGCAGGGGGCTGATCGGCTACACCTTC. Its protein product is CASSEARRGLIGYTF. The V call is TRBV6-1, the J call TRBJ1-2; 8 nucleotides align to TRBD1. V was pared by 0 bases and J by 8 bases, with 8 bases of the junction left unmatched. The CDR3 runs 15 residues. Germline values: CDR1 MNHNS, CDR2 SASEGT.

To note about this clone: Possible read error: a much larger clone is one base away. Other nucleotide sequences from this sample produce the same CDR3. V gene TRBV10-3 combines with J gene TRBJ2-3, with TRBD2 matching over 8 bases. Looked up from germline, CDR1 is ENHRY and CDR2 is SYGVKD. Trimming at V came to 7 bases and at J to 9 bases, leaving 12 bases not matched to a gene. The CDR3 is 14 amino acids. The CDR3 DNA reads TGTGCCATCAAAGAAGGACTAGCAGGAGACACGCAGTATTTT. Residues: CAIKEGLAGDTQYF.

Points on this clone: This may stem from a read error, because a much larger clone lies one nucleotide away. This chain connects TRBV9 to TRBJ2-3; D tentatively fits TRBD1 or TRBD2 (5 bases each). CDR3 length: 15 amino acids. The V gene lost 1 base and the J gene lost 3 bases, with 12 bases spanning the gap. CDR1 and CDR2 (germline): SGDLS, YYNGEE. The DNA of the CDR3 is TGTGCCAGCAGCGTAAGAGGGGTTTGGACAGATACGCAGTATTTT. It yields the protein CASSVRGVWTDTQYF.

The chain carries TRBV19 and TRBJ1-5; maybe TRBD1 (5 bases). The germline CDR1 and CDR2 sequences are LNHDA and SQIVND (reference sequence). V lost 5 bases and J 11 bases, leaving 13 bases between the germline ends. The CDR3 spans 12 residues. The CDR3 reads CASSAQGSSQHF. For the CDR3, the DNA is TGTGCCAGTAGTGCGCAGGGTTCTTCCCAGCATTTT.

The chain is built from TRBV6-5 and TRBJ2-7; TRBD1 aligns across 9 bases. Germline CDR1 MNHEY, CDR2 SVGAGI. Germline trimming cut 5 bases from V and 4 bases from J; bases unmatched to any gene: 9. There are 15 residues in the CDR3. This chain's CDR3 is CASSTPGQGVYEQYF. CDR3 coding DNA: TGTGCCAGCAGTACCCCGGGACAGGGTGTGTACGAGCAGTACTTC.

The V call is TRBV27, the J call TRBJ2-3; D may be TRBD1 (5 bases). Germline V gene lookup returns CDR1 MNHEY and CDR2 SMNVEV (reference sequence). The CDR3 covers 16 residues. V was trimmed by 5 bases and J by 0 bases, leaving 15 bases between them. Here the CDR3 reads CASSPKYRTSTDTQYF. CDR3 sequence (DNA): TGTGCCAGCAGTCCAAAGTACAGGACGAGCACAGATACGCAGTATTTT.